Below are 32 T cell receptor beta chains sequenced from a single sample in a study of T cell repertoires in cytomegalovirus infection. Their target antigens are unknown. TCRdb recomputed calls from the reads with MiXCR, one row per CDR3 protein. This sample has around 340,000 distinct CDR3 sequences, with about 29% found just once. Sequencing used cultured PBMCs, obtained from culture after CMV antigen stimulation. These receptors came from a human donor in good health (CMV status not recorded). Some clones in this sample may be carry-over from other donors' samples.

In its sample, this clonotype was seen a few times. This chain uses TRBV20-1 with TRBJ2-3, with D possibly TRBD2 on 5 matching bases. The CDR3 runs to 14 residues. V was pared by 0 bases and J by 4 bases, with 11 bases between. CDR1 is DFQATT, CDR2 SNEGSKA, per germline (reference sequence). The CDR3 loop reads CSAREDSASDTQYF. The CDR3 nucleotides are TGCAGTGCTAGAGAGGATAGCGCCTCAGATACGCAGTATTTT.

In its sample, this clonotype was seen a few times. V is TRBV12-3 or TRBV12-4 and J is TRBJ1-1; tentative D call: TRBD1 (5 bases). V lost 6 bases and J 11 bases, leaving 28 bases between the germline ends. The CDR3 loop spans 16 amino acids. For the CDR3, the DNA is TGTGCCAGCAGCTCGTCCCTACCGCGCTGGGGGTTGGGGGCTTTCTTT. Translation: CASSSSLPRWGLGAFF.

This clonotype has only one observation. With a much larger clone just one base away, this may be a read error. The V gene is TRBV7-9, the J gene TRBJ2-1, with unresolved D. Germline assignment: CDR1 SEHNR and CDR2 FQNEAQ (reference sequence). This CDR3 has 12 amino acids. Trimming took off 1 base at V and 5 bases at J, with 3 bases between the two ends. For the CDR3, the DNA is TGTGCCAGCAGCTTAGAGAACAATGAGCAGTTCTTC. Its translation is CASSLENNEQFF.

The chain joins TRBV7-3 to TRBJ2-7; 14 positions agree with TRBD2. Germline lookup yields CDR1 SGHTA and CDR2 FQGTGA. With 5 bases clipped from V and 2 bases from J, the junction kept 5 bases outside the gene matches. The CDR3 runs 16 residues. The CDR3 sequence: CASSPGTSGSPYEQYF. Here the CDR3 DNA reads TGTGCCAGCAGCCCCGGGACTAGCGGGAGCCCCTACGAGCAGTACTTC.

The chain combines TRBV18 with TRBJ2-3; 8 bases match TRBD2. The CDR3 has 15 amino acids. J was trimmed by 4 bases and V by 8 bases; bases with no gene match: 11. In germline, CDR1 is KGHSH, CDR2 LQKENI. The DNA of the CDR3 is TGTGCCAGCCCCTCGGAGCGGGAGATCCCAGATACGCAGTATTTT. It is translated as CASPSEREIPDTQYF.

The chain couples TRBV10-3 to TRBJ1-5; 9 bases align to TRBD1. The CDR3 length is 15 residues. The V and J ends lost 10 bases and 1 base, in that order; junction bases with no gene match: 8. Germline assignment: CDR1 ENHRY and CDR2 SYGVKD. This chain's CDR3 is CASDPGTGSNQPQHF. The CDR3 DNA reads TGTGCCAGCGACCCCGGGACAGGGAGCAATCAGCCCCAGCATTTT.

This chain links TRBV29-1 with TRBJ2-7; 7 bases are a match to TRBD1. V lost 6 bases to trimming and J lost 0 bases; unmatched junction nucleotides: 2. This CDR3 is 12 amino acids long. CDR1 and CDR2 from the germline V gene are SQVTM and ANQGSEA. CDR3 nucleotides: TGCAGCGTCGGGGACAGCTCCTACGAGCAGTACTTC. This sequence encodes CSVGDSSYEQYF.

This chain links TRBV7-8 with TRBJ1-5, with 11 bases fitting TRBD1. Germline values: CDR1 SGHVS, CDR2 FQNEAQ. The CDR3 has 17 amino acids. V was clipped by 5 bases and J by 1 base; unmatched bases: 7. In nucleotides, the CDR3 is TGTGCCAGCAGCCCGAGGACAGGGGGCACGAGCAATCAGCCCCAGCATTTT. This gives the protein CASSPRTGGTSNQPQHF.

The chain is built from TRBV6-6 and TRBJ2-1, with 7 bases aligning to TRBD2. J was trimmed by 4 bases and V by 5 bases; bases with no gene match: 8. CDR1 and CDR2 from the germline V gene are MNHNY and SVGAGI (reference sequence). This CDR3 is built from 15 residues. In DNA form, the CDR3 reads TGTGCCAGCAGTCCCGTCGGGGAGGGATACAATGAGCAGTTCTTC. Its translation: CASSPVGEGYNEQFF.

The sample holds a few counts of this clonotype. The chain carries TRBV7-3 and TRBJ1-2; D is undetermined. From germline, CDR1 is SGHTA and CDR2 FQGTGA. The germline V and J ends were trimmed by 3 bases and 4 bases, with 30 bases remaining between them. The length of the CDR3 is 20 residues. CDR3 sequence reads: CASSFVFPPGLFPEVYGYTF. CDR3 nucleotide sequence: TGTGCCAGCAGCTTCGTGTTCCCCCCCGGGCTGTTCCCGGAGGTCTATGGCTACACCTTC.

This clonotype has a handful of counts. V and J are TRBV7-2 and TRBJ2-7; TRBD2 matches at 7 bases. CDR3 length equals 15 residues. The trim removed 2 bases at V and 3 bases at J, leaving 7 bases unmatched. The germline V gene has CDR1 SGHTA and CDR2 FQGNSA. CDR3 in DNA: TGTGCCAGCAGCTTAATGACTAGCCGTTTCTACGAGCAGTACTTC. This encodes CASSLMTSRFYEQYF. Complete variable domain (other parts from reference TRBV7-2 and TRBJ2-7): GAGVSQSPSNKVTEKGKDVELRCDPISGHTALYWYRQSLGQGLEFLIYFQGNSAPDKSGLPSDRFSAERTGGSVSTLTIQRTQQEDSAVYLCASSLMTSRFYEQYFGPGTRLTVT.

V is TRBV6-1 and J is TRBJ1-5, with a weak D call TRBD1 (6 bases). The CDR3 length is 14 residues. V lost 3 bases and J 2 bases, leaving 8 bases between the germline ends. The germline CDR1 and CDR2 sequences are MNHNS and SASEGT. The CDR3 DNA follows: TGTGCCAGCAGTGAGTCAGGGGGCAATCAGCCCCAGCATTTT. Residues: CASSESGGNQPQHF.

The V call is TRBV7-6, the J call TRBJ1-6; D uncertain. Germline CDR1 SGHVS, CDR2 FNYEAQ. This CDR3 has 13 amino acids. The V end was cut by 2 bases, the J end by 8 bases, with 7 bases between. The CDR3 DNA is TGTGCCAGCAGCTTAAACCAAGATTCACCCCTCCACTTT. Its translation: CASSLNQDSPLHF.

This clonotype was seen more than once but under ten times. The V call is TRBV6-5, the J call TRBJ1-4; D is uncertain. The germline V gene has CDR1 MNHEY and CDR2 SVGAGI. The CDR3 is 13 amino acids. V lost 10 bases to trimming and J lost 7 bases, with 16 bases between them. The CDR3 loop is CATRGLGSEKLFF. CDR3 DNA sequence: TGTGCCACTCGCGGGTTGGGTTCTGAAAAACTGTTTTTT.

This clonotype has only one observation. The rearrangement joins TRBV6-1 to TRBJ1-2; a possible D gene is TRBD1 (5 bases). This CDR3 comprises 15 residues. Germline CDR1 reads MNHNS; CDR2 reads SASEGT. Deletions cut 3 bases from V and 2 bases from J, with 13 bases between. CDR3 DNA: TGTGCCAGCAGTGAGGGGCATAGCGCGAACTATGGCTACACCTTC. Its protein is CASSEGHSANYGYTF.

The rearrangement uses TRBV20-1 and TRBJ2-5, with a possible D match to TRBD1 (5 bases). This CDR3 contains 16 residues. V was shortened by 1 base and J by 2 bases, with 17 bases between the two germline ends. Per germline, CDR1 DFQATT and CDR2 SNEGSKA (reference sequence). The CDR3 DNA reads TGCAGTGCTAGAGTGGCAGGGTTGCCAGGGCAAGAGACCCAGTACTTC. It codes for CSARVAGLPGQETQYF.

This clonotype was observed a few times. This chain joins TRBV6-1 and TRBJ1-5; 7 nucleotides agree with TRBD1. Looked up from germline, CDR1 is MNHNS and CDR2 is SASEGT. V lost 6 bases and J lost 3; bases outside the gene matches: 8. This CDR3 has 15 residues. CDR3 coding DNA: TGTGCCAGCAGGGTAAGACAGGGCAACAATCAGCCCCAGCATTTT. This codes for CASRVRQGNNQPQHF.

This clonotype was counted many times. The chain joins TRBV19 to TRBJ2-6; D gene uncertain. Germline V gene data show CDR1 as LNHDA and CDR2 as SQIVND (reference sequence). V was shortened by 6 bases and J by 0 bases, with 15 bases between the two germline ends. There are 17 residues in the CDR3. CDR3 residues: CASSKAEYVSGANVLTF. CDR3 DNA sequence: TGTGCCAGTAGCAAGGCGGAGTACGTCTCTGGGGCCAACGTCCTGACTTTC.

This clonotype occurred a few times. The chain is built from TRBV6-6 and TRBJ2-1; no clear D. V gave up 4 bases and J gave up 7 bases, with 8 bases separating them. Germline lookup yields CDR1 MNHNY and CDR2 SVGAGI (reference sequence). The CDR3 has 12 amino acids. CDR3 protein: CASSWAKNEQFF. DNA of the CDR3: TGTGCCAGCAGTTGGGCTAAGAATGAGCAGTTCTTC.

V gene TRBV3-1 combines with J gene TRBJ2-7; D tentatively fits TRBD1 or TRBD2 (6 bases each). This CDR3 spans 15 amino acids. The germline V gene encodes CDR1 LGHDT and CDR2 YNNKEL (reference sequence). V gave up 1 base and J gave up 6 bases, with 16 bases separating them. The CDR3 loop reads CASSQAILGGGEQYF. The DNA of the CDR3 is TGTGCCAGCAGCCAAGCAATTTTGGGGGGCGGCGAGCAGTACTTC.

This clonotype was counted ten times or more. This chain uses TRBV7-2 with TRBJ1-4; 7 bases map to TRBD1. Germline assignment: CDR1 SGHTA and CDR2 FQGNSA. This CDR3 is built from 15 residues. V lost 5 bases and J lost 5; bases outside the gene matches: 8. CDR3 sequence reads: CASSPETGPNEKLFF. CDR3 bases: TGTGCCAGCAGCCCGGAGACAGGGCCCAATGAAAAACTGTTTTTT.

This chain joins TRBV6-2 or TRBV6-3 and TRBJ2-1, with unresolved D. The ends were cut back, 6 bases at V and 2 bases at J, with 11 bases in the middle. There are 14 residues in the CDR3. Germline CDR1 and CDR2: MNHEY and SVGEGT. The CDR3 coding sequence is TGTGCCAGCAGGGCCAGCCATGCCTACAATGAGCAGTTCTTC. Amino acid sequence: CASRASHAYNEQFF.

This clonotype was recorded a few times. The chain links TRBV6-2 or TRBV6-3 to TRBJ2-1; no definite D call. Between the trimmed V and J ends, which lost 6 bases and 9 bases, there was a span of 9 bases. The length of the CDR3 is 11 residues. Germline assignment: CDR1 MNHEY and CDR2 SVGEGT. CDR3 residues: CASSRRSEQFF. CDR3 nucleotides: TGTGCCAGCAGCCGCCGTAGTGAGCAGTTCTTC.

This chain links TRBV28 with TRBJ2-7; perhaps D is TRBD1 or TRBD2 (5 bases each). V lost 7 bases and J lost 4, with 14 bases in between. In germline, CDR1 is MDHEN, CDR2 SYDVKM. CDR3 length equals 13 residues. The CDR3 loop is CASTLLWGYEQYF. The CDR3 DNA reads TGTGCCAGCACCCTTCTGTGGGGGTACGAGCAGTACTTC.

The chain carries TRBV4-2 and TRBJ2-5; 11 nucleotides agree with TRBD2. V lost 1 base, J lost 5 bases, and 6 bases stayed unmatched. CDR3 length: 16 residues. Germline-derived CDR1 and CDR2 are LGHNA and YNFKEQ. The CDR3 DNA sequence: TGTGCCAGCAGCCAAGCCCTAGCGGGAGGTGGGGAGACCCAGTACTTC. Protein product: CASSQALAGGGETQYF.

This clonotype appeared a few times. V and J are TRBV7-2 and TRBJ2-1, with 9 bases that match TRBD1. CDR1 and CDR2 from the germline V gene are SGHTA and FQGNSA. Losses at the gene ends were 2 bases for V and 5 bases for J; bases not matched to a gene: 7. The CDR3 length is 16 residues. The CDR3 region has the DNA TGTGCCAGCAGCTTAAGACGGGACAGGGCAAACAATGAGCAGTTCTTC. Amino acids: CASSLRRDRANNEQFF.

V and J are TRBV6-5 and TRBJ1-1; 11 nucleotides agree with TRBD1. The CDR3 length is 14 residues. Per germline, CDR1 MNHEY and CDR2 SVGAGI. After removal of 6 bases from V and 4 bases from J, the junction contained 4 bases not matched to a gene. In nucleotides, the CDR3 is TGTGCCAGCAGGGACAGGGGGCGAGGCACTGAAGCTTTCTTT. Translating gives CASRDRGRGTEAFF.

Points on this clonotype: The germline gene is not matched at one end of the junction; a read error may be the cause. The gene calls are TRBV24-1 and TRBJ2-3, with 7 bases aligning to TRBD1. Germline-derived CDR1 and CDR2 are KGHDR and SFDVKD. This CDR3 has 16 residues. As DNA, the CDR3 is TGTGCCACCAGTGACCCGGACAGGTCGGCGACAGATAAGCAGTATTTT. This codes for CATSDPDRSATDKQYF.

V gene TRBV27 combines with J gene TRBJ1-4; the D is unclear. Germline V gene lookup returns CDR1 MNHEY and CDR2 SMNVEV (reference sequence). The CDR3 totals 13 residues. Trimming took 8 bases from V and 4 from J, leaving 11 bases between them. Written as DNA, the CDR3 is TGTGCCAGCTCCCGACGGAGTAATGAAAAACTGTTTTTT. It yields the protein CASSRRSNEKLFF.

The V and J genes are TRBV11-2 and TRBJ2-1; D is possibly TRBD1 or TRBD2 (5 bases each). CDR1 and CDR2 (germline): SGHAT, FQNNGV. The CDR3 length is 13 residues. V lost 8 bases and J 9 bases, leaving 17 bases between the germline ends. CDR3 sequence (DNA): TGTGCCAGCCGACGTCTCGGGGCGATTGAGCAGTTCTTC. As protein: CASRRLGAIEQFF.

The chain carries TRBV19 and TRBJ1-1, with 7 bases that match TRBD1. Losses at the gene ends were 5 bases for V and 1 base for J; bases not matched to a gene: 7. Germline CDR1 is LNHDA and CDR2 is SQIVND (reference sequence). CDR3 length equals 15 residues. The CDR3 DNA follows: TGTGCCAGTAGTTCTTGGGGACAGCCGAACACTGAAGCTTTCTTT. Amino acids: CASSSWGQPNTEAFF. Using reference TRBV19 and TRBJ1-1 for the parts outside the CDR3, the full variable domain is DGGITQSPKYLFRKEGQNVTLSCEQNLNHDAMYWYRQDPGQGLRLIYYSQIVNDFQKGDIAEGYSVSREKKESFPLTVTSAQKNPTAFYLCASSSWGQPNTEAFFGQGTRLTVV.

Only a few counts were recorded for this clonotype. The chain couples TRBV12-3 or TRBV12-4 to TRBJ2-1; TRBD1 is a possible D gene (6 bases). CDR3 length: 15 residues. Between the trimmed V and J ends, which lost 2 bases and 8 bases, there was a span of 16 bases. Here the CDR3 DNA reads TGTGCCAGCAGTTTATGGGGAGACCCAGGGGATGAGCAGTTCTTC. It is translated as CASSLWGDPGDEQFF.